The TCR beta chain under discussion was sequenced for a study of radiation and T cells in renal cell carcinoma. General study findings and limits: Tumor samples were small regions of approximately 1.1 g. Irradiated tumors had higher TCR clonality than control tumors.

Sequenced by immunoSEQ multiplex PCR; TCRdb stores in-frame clones only, minus some. The repertoire holds about 25,000 clones, 55% to 70% seen once, with less than 25% in the top ten. Treatment here: treatment-naive control, cytoreductive nephrectomy. Control tumors came from treatment-naive patients without prior radiation. Sequenced control tumors were from about 11 males and a few females, median age around 61. This clone came up a few times. The antigen remains unidentified. The CDR3 is 13 amino acids. The junction had 4 bases not matched to a gene; V was cut back by 3 bases and J by 9 bases. Germline values: CDR1 SGHAT, CDR2 FQNNGV.

This clonotype was sampled from a man aged 35 to 55 with renal cell carcinoma. V is TRBV11-2 and J is TRBJ2-1, with 8 bases aligning to TRBD2. Sequenced material: tumor tissue, taken from a patient whose treatment was nephrectomy without radiotherapy. The CDR3 DNA reads as TGTGCCAGCAGCTTCTCGGGAGGGTTTGAGCAGTTCTTC. Translation: CASSFSGGFEQFF.